This TCR beta chain was profiled in a study of T cells after yellow fever vaccination. Details on this clonotype: What it binds is unknown.

Overall study results and limits: Weaker overall was a secondary response that nonetheless peaked faster, on day 5 versus 15. Abundant bulk-population clonotypes could contaminate the FACS-sorted repertoires.

V gave up 5 bases and J gave up 1 base, with 12 bases separating them. The CDR3 length is 16 residues. TCRdb re-analysed the 5' RACE reads in MiXCR, keeping a single row per CDR3 protein. Of some 220,000 distinct CDR3 sequences listed, about 3% were seen once; the top ten hold around 3.2%. This chain joins TRBV12-3 or TRBV12-4 and TRBJ2-6; no reliable D call. The sample was CD4+ T cells sorted from PBMCs, taken 10 days after the yellow fever booster vaccination. The sequence was obtained from a man younger than 30 who received the YFV17D yellow fever vaccine. The CDR3 region is CASSPLYGSGANVLTF. In DNA form, the CDR3 reads TGTGCCAGCAGTCCCTTGTACGGGTCTGGGGCCAACGTCCTGACTTTC.